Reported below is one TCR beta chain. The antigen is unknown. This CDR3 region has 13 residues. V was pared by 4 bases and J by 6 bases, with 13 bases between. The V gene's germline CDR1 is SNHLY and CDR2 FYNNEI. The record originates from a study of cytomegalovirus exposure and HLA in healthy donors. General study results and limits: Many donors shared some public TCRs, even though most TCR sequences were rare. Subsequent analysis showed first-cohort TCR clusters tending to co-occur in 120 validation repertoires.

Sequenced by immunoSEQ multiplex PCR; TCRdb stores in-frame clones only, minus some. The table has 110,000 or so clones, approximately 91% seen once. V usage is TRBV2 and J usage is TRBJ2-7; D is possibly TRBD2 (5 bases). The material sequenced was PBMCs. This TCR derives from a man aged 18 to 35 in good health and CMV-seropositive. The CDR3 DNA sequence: TGTGCCAGCAGTGTTGAAGGGAGTGGCGAGCAGTACTTC. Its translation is CASSVEGSGEQYF. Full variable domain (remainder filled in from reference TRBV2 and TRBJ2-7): EPEVTQTPSHQVTQMGQEVILRCVPISNHLYFYWYRQILGQKVEFLVSFYNNEISEKSEIFDDQFSVERPDGSNFTLKIRSTKLEDSAMYFCASSVEGSGEQYFGPGTRLTVT.